The text below deals with one T cell receptor (beta chain). The sample belongs to a study of blood T cell repertoires in COVID-19. Study summary: COVID-19 samples collected from the United States, Italy and Spain covered acute and convalescent phases. Sources were T cells, B-cell-depleted T cells, or PBMCs; the material itself was cDNA or gDNA.

The V gene's germline CDR1 is SGHTA and CDR2 FQGNSA. V lost 4 bases to trimming and J lost 0 bases, with 10 bases between them. This CDR3 has 14 residues. As handled by the study authors: Counts of nucleated cells, estimated from reference gene primer amplification, were obtained. Assay: immunoSEQ multiplex PCR; the TCRdb copy retains only in-frame clones and omits some. That table gives V, J and clone size, and the DNA gave D and trimming. The sample has 75,000 or so clones; roughly 85% are singletons. Sample: peripheral blood. This clonotype was sampled from a woman aged 80 or older with active or convalescent COVID-19. The chain combines TRBV7-2 with TRBJ2-7; D unclear. This chain's CDR3 is CASSWAQNSYEQYF. DNA of the CDR3: TGTGCCAGCAGCTGGGCACAGAACTCCTACGAGCAGTACTTC.